What follows are 25 T cell receptor beta chains derived from one specimen sequenced in a study of blood T cell repertoires in COVID-19 (dated by TCRdb to between 2020 and 2021). Library prep was done by the immunoSEQ multiplex PCR assay. As stored in TCRdb, this immuneACCESS dataset retains in-frame rearrangements with V and J assigned. A fraction of the clones does not appear; measured against another copy, unresolved V genes explain less than half of the discrepancy, and the remainder lacks a known reason. The sample yields fewer than 150,000 clones; 87% were counted once. Approximately 4.2% of the sample rests with the top ten. The material sequenced was peripheral blood. Receptor source: a woman aged 40 to 50 with acute or convalescent COVID-19.

The chain couples TRBV11-2 to TRBJ1-2; D unresolved. The germline V gene has CDR1 SGHAT and CDR2 FQNNGV. V lost 5 bases, J lost 7 bases, and 14 bases lay in between. The CDR3 runs to 13 residues. The CDR3 DNA follows: TGTGCCAGCAGCCCGAGCGGGGTGGGTGGCTACACCTTC. Amino acid sequence: CASSPSGVGGYTF.

The chain uses TRBV7-2 and TRBJ2-5; 8 bases match TRBD2. Germline CDR1 SGHTA, CDR2 FQGNSA. Trimming cost V 8 bases and J 5 bases; bases outside gene matches: 7. This CDR3 is 13 amino acids long. CDR3 amino acids: CASSREGGETQYF. In nucleotides, the CDR3 is TGTGCCAGCTCCCGGGAGGGCGGGGAGACCCAGTACTTC.

This clone was recorded once. The V gene is TRBV7-2, the J gene TRBJ2-1, with 12 bases identical to TRBD2. J gave up 10 bases and V 5 bases, and 9 bases lay outside the gene matches. Per germline, CDR1 SGHTA and CDR2 FQGNSA. The CDR3 covers 15 residues. For the CDR3, the DNA is TGTGCCAGCAGCCCTAGCGGGGGGGCAGCGGGAGAGCAGTTCTTC. Amino acids: CASSPSGGAAGEQFF.

This clone was seen once. V gene TRBV2 combines with J gene TRBJ2-3; 8 nucleotides agree with TRBD2. The CDR3 spans 14 residues. Germline V gene lookup returns CDR1 SNHLY and CDR2 FYNNEI. Trimming cost V 4 bases and J 6 bases; bases outside gene matches: 6. In DNA, the CDR3 is TGTGCCAGCAGTGCTCAGCGGGGGCCTGATACGCAGTATTTT. Encoded protein: CASSAQRGPDTQYF.

This clone was counted a single time. V usage is TRBV10-3 and J usage is TRBJ1-1; D uncertain. V lost 3 bases and J 4 bases, leaving 15 bases between the germline ends. Per the germline V gene, CDR1 is ENHRY and CDR2 is SYGVKD. The CDR3 length is 15 residues. CDR3 nucleotides: TGTGCCATCAGTGAATCCCTCCTCAGAGGCACTGAAGCTTTCTTT. It codes for CAISESLLRGTEAFF.

The chain carries TRBV19 and TRBJ2-7, with TRBD2 identical over 8 bases. V was clipped by 5 bases and J by 5 bases; unmatched bases: 11. The CDR3 has 15 amino acids. CDR1 and CDR2 from the germline V gene are LNHDA and SQIVND (reference sequence). The CDR3 DNA is TGTGCCAGTAGTCCATCCGGGAGGGGTTCTGACGAGCAGTACTTC. This sequence encodes CASSPSGRGSDEQYF.

The chain joins TRBV12-5 to TRBJ2-2; 11 positions match TRBD2. Germline-derived CDR1 and CDR2 are LGHNT and FRNRAP. The CDR3 runs to 15 residues. The junction had 4 bases not matched to a gene; V was cut back by 3 bases and J by 7 bases. The CDR3 DNA reads as TGTGCTAGTGGTTTTAGCGGGGGGGCCGGCGGGGAGCTGTTTTTT. Its translation: CASGFSGGAGGELFF.

The chain is built from TRBV15 and TRBJ2-2; TRBD1 agrees at 7 bases. The trim removed 5 bases at V and 6 bases at J, leaving 9 bases unmatched. CDR1 and CDR2 from the germline V gene are LNHNV and YYDKDF (reference sequence). This CDR3 spans 15 amino acids. The CDR3 sequence is CATSRTGLPSGELFF. The CDR3 DNA sequence: TGTGCCACCAGCCGGACAGGACTTCCCTCCGGGGAGCTGTTTTTT.

The chain links TRBV7-9 to TRBJ1-1; 9 bases agree with TRBD1. Looked up from germline, CDR1 is SEHNR and CDR2 is FQNEAQ (reference sequence). This CDR3 comprises 15 residues. Losses at the gene ends were 2 bases for V and 4 bases for J; bases not matched to a gene: 5. CDR3 bases: TGTGCCAGCAGCTTAAGGGGGACAGGGAGCACTGAAGCTTTCTTT. Protein product: CASSLRGTGSTEAFF.

J is TRBJ1-1 and V is TRBV19; TRBD1 is a possible D gene (5 bases). CDR3 length: 15 residues. Germline CDR1 reads LNHDA; CDR2 reads SQIVND (reference sequence). Trimming removed 6 bases at V and 11 bases at J, with 25 bases between. The CDR3 sequence: CASSSQAQGSPRAFF. The CDR3 region has the DNA TGTGCCAGTAGCTCGCAGGCCCAGGGAAGTCCAAGGGCTTTCTTT. The whole variable domain, filled in from reference TRBV19 and TRBJ1-1, reads DGGITQSPKYLFRKEGQNVTLSCEQNLNHDAMYWYRQDPGQGLRLIYYSQIVNDFQKGDIAEGYSVSREKKESFPLTVTSAQKNPTAFYLCASSSQAQGSPRAFFGQGTRLTVV.

This chain connects TRBV5-5 to TRBJ1-2; D is uncertain. This CDR3 contains 15 residues. The V end was cut by 1 base, the J end by 7 bases, with 17 bases between. From germline, CDR1 is SGHKS and CDR2 YYEKEE (reference sequence). CDR3: CASSLLMQQWRGYTF. CDR3 coding DNA: TGTGCCAGCAGCTTGCTAATGCAACAGTGGCGTGGCTACACCTTC.

The CDR3 here is CASRDRGISGNTIYF. The CDR3 DNA reads as TGTGCCAGCAGGGACAGGGGCATCTCTGGAAACACCATATATTTT. The rearrangement joins TRBV27 to TRBJ1-3; 9 bases match TRBD1. Germline-derived CDR1 and CDR2 are MNHEY and SMNVEV (reference sequence). V lost 6 bases to trimming and J lost 0 bases; unmatched junction nucleotides: 3. There are 15 residues in the CDR3.

The chain employs TRBV7-9 and TRBJ2-1; no definite D call. The germline gives CDR1 SEHNR, CDR2 FQNEAQ (reference sequence). V shed 5 bases and J shed 3 bases, with 5 bases lying between them. The length of the CDR3 is 12 residues. CDR3 DNA sequence: TGTGCCAGCAGCCTGTTCTACAATGAGCAGTTCTTC. Translation: CASSLFYNEQFF. The full variable domain, in which reference TRBV7-9 and TRBJ2-1 provide the parts outside the CDR3, is DTGVSQNPRHKITKRGQNVTFRCDPISEHNRLYWYRQTLGQGPEFLTYFQNEAQLEKSRLLSDRFSAERPKGSFSTLEIQRTEQGDSAMYLCASSLFYNEQFFGPGTRLTVL.

This chain joins TRBV28 and TRBJ2-3, with TRBD1 as a possible D gene (6 bases). Germline V gene data show CDR1 as MDHEN and CDR2 as SYDVKM. The CDR3 runs to 13 residues. CDR3 residues: CGVAQGKTDTQYF. The DNA for the CDR3 is TGTGGGGTAGCACAGGGAAAAACAGATACGCAGTATTTT.

This sequence joins TRBV3-1 (or the pseudogene TRBV3-2) and TRBJ2-1; 12 nucleotides match TRBD2. CDR3 length: 16 amino acids. Per germline, CDR1 LGHDT and CDR2 YNNKEL (reference sequence). J was trimmed by 4 bases and V by 1 base; bases with no gene match: 2. The chain's CDR3 is CASSQVGTSGYNEQFF. The CDR3, as DNA: TGTGCCAGCAGCCAAGTCGGGACTAGCGGGTACAATGAGCAGTTCTTC.

Only one count was recorded for this clone. The chain is built from TRBV7-2 and TRBJ1-3; no clear D. V lost 1 base and J lost 6, with 4 bases in between. This CDR3 is built from 12 residues. Germline loops: CDR1 SGHTA, CDR2 FQGNSA. The CDR3 bases are TGTGCCAGCAGCTTAGGACAAAACACCATATATTTT. Its translation: CASSLGQNTIYF.

The chain has TRBV19 and TRBJ2-2, with D perhaps matching TRBD2 (6 bases). CDR3 length: 18 residues. The germline V gene has CDR1 LNHDA and CDR2 SQIVND (reference sequence). V was pared by 2 bases and J by 3 bases, with 19 bases between. CDR3 DNA sequence: TGTGCCAGTAGTATAATAGCGGTAGGCAGTACCTACACCGGGGAGCTGTTTTTT. As protein: CASSIIAVGSTYTGELFF.

V gene TRBV24-1 combines with J gene TRBJ1-2; possible D gene TRBD1, 6 bases. Trimming stripped 2 bases from V and 7 bases from J, with 10 bases between. Germline lookup yields CDR1 KGHDR and CDR2 SFDVKD. This CDR3 has 13 amino acids. The DNA for the CDR3 is TGTGCCACCAGTGATTCAGGGGAGCGTGGCTACACCTTC. Residues: CATSDSGERGYTF.

V is TRBV18 and J is TRBJ2-2; a weak D match, TRBD2 (5 bases). This CDR3 has 16 amino acids. The V gene's germline CDR1 is KGHSH and CDR2 LQKENI. V was clipped by 4 bases and J by 0 bases, with 12 bases between them. The CDR3 loop is CASSRNEGANTGELFF. Written as DNA, the CDR3 is TGTGCCAGCTCACGGAACGAGGGCGCGAACACCGGGGAGCTGTTTTTT. Variable domain in full (rest from reference TRBV18 and TRBJ2-2): NAGVMQNPRHLVRRRGQEARLRCSPMKGHSHVYWYRQLPEEGLKFMVYLQKENIIDESGMPKERFSAEFPKEGPSILRIQQVVRGDSAAYFCASSRNEGANTGELFFGEGSRLTVL.

The rearrangement joins TRBV9 to TRBJ2-3, with D tentatively TRBD1 (5 bases). The CDR3 consists of 13 residues. V dropped 4 bases and J dropped 3 bases, with 9 bases sitting between them. Germline loops: CDR1 SGDLS, CDR2 YYNGEE. The CDR3 region has the DNA TGTGCCAGCAGCAGCAGGGTAACAGATACGCAGTATTTT. Translated: CASSSRVTDTQYF.

This clone was found once. V usage is TRBV12-3 or TRBV12-4 and J usage is TRBJ2-5; D unclear. CDR3 length: 11 amino acids. Between the trimmed V and J ends, which lost 3 bases and 5 bases, there was a span of 4 bases. The CDR3 spells CASSFLETQYF. CDR3 DNA: TGTGCCAGCAGTTTCTTGGAGACCCAGTACTTC.

The chain employs TRBV11-2 and TRBJ2-3; weak D call: TRBD2 (7 bases). V dropped 5 bases and J dropped 2 bases, with 26 bases sitting between them. The CDR3 consists of 19 residues. Looked up from germline, CDR1 is SGHAT and CDR2 is FQNNGV. CDR3: CASSTTGPRRGPSTDTQYF. CDR3 coding DNA: TGTGCCAGCAGCACAACGGGCCCCCGGCGGGGGCCTTCCACAGATACGCAGTATTTT.

The chain has TRBV2 and TRBJ2-7; tentatively, D is TRBD2 (6 bases). Germline V lookup: CDR1 SNHLY, CDR2 FYNNEI. Trimming pared 3 bases from V and 0 bases from J, leaving 15 bases between. The CDR3 contains 16 residues. DNA for the CDR3: TGTGCCAGCAGTGACCCATTGGGGGGATTCTCCTACGAGCAGTACTTC. Translation: CASSDPLGGFSYEQYF.

This chain links TRBV28 with TRBJ2-1, with 8 bases fitting TRBD1. Germline V gives CDR1 MDHEN, CDR2 SYDVKM. The CDR3 loop spans 15 amino acids. V lost 1 base to trimming and J lost 8 bases; unmatched junction nucleotides: 7. The CDR3: CASSLFRTGFDEQFF. CDR3 sequence (DNA): TGTGCCAGCAGTTTATTTCGGACAGGGTTCGATGAGCAGTTCTTC. Variable domain in full (rest from reference TRBV28 and TRBJ2-1): DVKVTQSSRYLVKRTGEKVFLECVQDMDHENMFWYRQDPGLGLRLIYFSYDVKMKEKGDIPEGYSVSREKKERFSLILESASTNQTSMYLCASSLFRTGFDEQFFGPGTRLTVL.

The chain links TRBV11-2 to TRBJ2-1, with 8 bases that match TRBD2. V shed 5 bases and J 2 bases; nucleotides not matched to a gene: 11. The germline gives CDR1 SGHAT, CDR2 FQNNGV. CDR3 length equals 17 residues. The CDR3 bases are TGTGCCAGCAGCCCCGGAGGATGGCGGGGGGCCTACAATGAGCAGTTCTTC. Its protein is CASSPGGWRGAYNEQFF.